These T cell receptor beta chains were read from a single sample in a study of T cell repertoires in cytomegalovirus infection. TCRdb ran MiXCR on the reads and lists one entry per CDR3 protein. The sample has about 350,000 distinct CDR3 sequences, roughly 34% seen once. Antigens for these TCRs are unknown. Sequenced here: cultured PBMCs, sampled from culture after CMV antigen stimulation. The receptor set was obtained from a human donor in good health (CMV status not recorded). Some clones in this sample may be carry-over from other donors' samples. CDR3s include the opening cysteine and the closing phenylalanine or tryptophan. The order of the fields is CDR3 DNA, CDR3 protein, V gene, J gene, D gene, clone size. A D gene is named only where the DNA matches it firmly. Rows may omit the clone size; those that give it use once, few, many or a size class.

CDR3 DNA: TGCGCCAGCAGCACGCGACAGGGTGTAGACACCATATATTTT
CDR3 protein: CASSTRQGVDTIYF
V gene: TRBV4-1
J gene: TRBJ1-3
D gene: TRBD1
clone size: few

CDR3 DNA: TGTGCCAGCAGCTTAGATGTGAGGACCACAGATACGCAGTATTTT
CDR3 protein: CASSLDVRTTDTQYF
V gene: TRBV7-3
J gene: TRBJ2-3
D gene: NA
clone size: NA

CDR3 DNA: TGTGCCTGGAAGGTCGGCAGACAAGAGACCCAGTACTTC
CDR3 protein: CAWKVGRQETQYF
V gene: TRBV30
J gene: TRBJ2-5
D gene: NA
clone size: few

CDR3 DNA: TGCAGTGCTAGAGATCCGGCAGCTGCGAACACCGGGGAGCTGTTTTTT
CDR3 protein: CSARDPAAANTGELFF
V gene: TRBV20-1
J gene: TRBJ2-2
D gene: NA
clone size: NA

CDR3 DNA: TGTGCCAGCAGCCCGAGCGGGAGGGACAGCAATCAGCCCCAGCATTTT
CDR3 protein: CASSPSGRDSNQPQHF
V gene: TRBV28
J gene: TRBJ1-5
D gene: NA
clone size: few

CDR3 DNA: TGTGCCAACAGTTACTCGCTTTGGGAAGGTCGGAATGAGCAGTTCTTC
CDR3 protein: CANSYSLWEGRNEQFF
V gene: TRBV6-2/TRBV6-3
J gene: TRBJ2-1
D gene: NA
clone size: NA

CDR3 DNA: TGTGCCAGCGGGTTCCCGGGATTGCCCTACGAGCAGTACTTC
CDR3 protein: CASGFPGLPYEQYF
V gene: TRBV6-1
J gene: TRBJ2-7
D gene: NA
clone size: few

CDR3 DNA: TGTGCCAGCAGCGTAACAGGATTACCTCGGTCAGGGGCCAACGTCCTGACTTTC
CDR3 protein: CASSVTGLPRSGANVLTF
V gene: TRBV9
J gene: TRBJ2-6
D gene: NA
clone size: NA

CDR3 DNA: TGCGCCAGCAGCCAGGACGGCCCGGGAGGGGGTGAAAAACTGTTTTTT
CDR3 protein: CASSQDGPGGGEKLFF
V gene: TRBV4-3
J gene: TRBJ1-4
D gene: NA
clone size: NA

CDR3 DNA: TGTGCCTGGAGCGGCGACAATCAGCCCCAGCATTTT
CDR3 protein: CAWSGDNQPQHF
V gene: TRBV30
J gene: TRBJ1-5
D gene: NA
clone size: NA

CDR3 DNA: TGTGCCAGCAGTCGCCCGGGGGAAGCTTTCTTT
CDR3 protein: CASSRPGEAFF
V gene: TRBV12-3/TRBV12-4
J gene: TRBJ1-1
D gene: NA
clone size: NA

CDR3 DNA: TGCGCCAGCAGCTTGGTGACAGGAGGAACCAATGAGCAGTTCTTC
CDR3 protein: CASSLVTGGTNEQFF
V gene: TRBV5-1
J gene: TRBJ2-1
D gene: NA
clone size: NA

CDR3 DNA: TGTGCCAGCAGCCAGTGGGGGGATACGCAGTATTTT
CDR3 protein: CASSQWGDTQYF
V gene: TRBV11-2
J gene: TRBJ2-3
D gene: NA
clone size: NA